The rows below give T cell receptor beta chains drawn from one sample of a study of blood T cell repertoires in COVID-19. Produced via immunoSEQ multiplex PCR; TCRdb's table is partial and in-frame only. The sample lists fewer than 200,000 clones, roughly 80% occurring once. Sequencing input: peripheral blood. The receptors here all came from a woman aged 55-69 years with COVID-19, enrolled during active disease. The CDR3 runs from the conserved cysteine through the conserved F or W. A D gene is named only where the DNA matches it firmly. Clone size appears in some rows only: once, few, many, or a class for an expanded clone.

clone size | J gene | D gene | V gene | CDR3 protein | CDR3 DNA
. | TRBJ1-3 | . | TRBV7-9 | CASSLGQGWNTIYF | TGTGCCAGCAGCTTGGGGCAGGGGTGGAACACCATATATTTT
. | TRBJ2-7 | . | TRBV19 | CASSRSRDFTGQYF | TGTGCCAGTAGTAGGTCACGGGACTTTACGGGGCAGTACTTC
once | TRBJ2-7 | . | TRBV7-2 | CASSLDTAQGGEQYF | TGTGCCAGCAGCTTAGATACAGCGCAGGGGGGCGAGCAGTACTTC
few | TRBJ1-4 | TRBD1 | TRBV28 | CASSFPQGVGNEKLFF | TGTGCCAGCAGTTTCCCCCAGGGGGTGGGAAATGAAAAACTGTTTTTT
. | TRBJ1-2 | . | TRBV5-4 | CASSLDGGSLGGAYGYTF | TGTGCCAGCAGCTTAGATGGGGGGTCCCTCGGGGGAGCCTATGGCTACACCTTC
. | TRBJ2-2 | . | TRBV5-6 | CASSLRLSGVSGELFF | TGTGCCAGCAGCTTGCGGCTTTCCGGGGTATCCGGGGAGCTGTTTTTT
. | TRBJ1-4 | TRBD1 | TRBV4-3 | CASSGRDRGNEKLFF | TGCGCCAGCAGCGGCCGGGACAGGGGAAATGAAAAACTGTTTTTT
. | TRBJ1-1 | TRBD1 | TRBV5-5 | CASSLAGTGGTEAFF | TGTGCCAGCAGCTTGGCAGGGACAGGGGGCACTGAAGCTTTCTTT
few | TRBJ2-3 | . | TRBV7-9 | CASSPGQSTDTQYF | TGTGCCAGCAGCCCTGGACAGAGCACAGATACGCAGTATTTT
few | TRBJ2-2 | . | TRBV7-7 | CASSSSNRVSTGELFF | TGTGCTAGCAGCTCTAGCAACAGGGTATCCACCGGGGAGCTGTTTTTT
. | TRBJ1-6 | TRBD1 | TRBV15 | CATSGGDRDNSPLHF | TGTGCCACCAGCGGCGGGGACAGGGATAATTCACCCCTCCACTTT
. | TRBJ1-6 | TRBD1 | TRBV19 | CASGQGARNNSPLHF | TGTGCCAGTGGCCAGGGGGCGAGAAATAATTCACCCCTCCACTTT
. | TRBJ1-2 | TRBD1 | TRBV28 | CASSSPLGQTYGYTF | TGTGCCAGCAGTTCACCCTTGGGACAGACCTATGGCTACACCTTC
once | TRBJ1-3 | TRBD1 | TRBV11-2 | CASSLVGQGAIGNTIYF | TGTGCCAGCAGCTTAGTGGGACAGGGGGCGATCGGAAACACCATATATTTT
once | TRBJ2-3 | . | TRBV2 | CASSEIREYTDTQYF | TGTGCCAGCAGTGAAATCAGGGAATACACAGATACGCAGTATTTT
. | TRBJ1-2 | . | TRBV5-6 | CASGRGIYGYTF | TGTGCCAGCGGGAGGGGTATCTATGGCTACACCTTC
. | TRBJ2-3 | . | TRBV19 | CASSIGNRFSTDTQYF | TGTGCCAGTAGTATAGGAAATAGATTTAGCACAGATACGCAGTATTTT
. | TRBJ2-1 | TRBD2 | TRBV5-6 | CASSPLPAGGDNEQFF | TGTGCCAGCAGCCCACTCCCAGCGGGAGGTGACAATGAGCAGTTCTTC
. | TRBJ2-1 | TRBD2 | TRBV5-1 | CASRPTPGLAGGSQGNEQFF | TGCGCCAGCAGGCCAACACCGGGACTAGCGGGTGGCAGTCAGGGCAATGAGCAGTTCTTC
. | TRBJ1-6 | TRBD1 | TRBV9 | CASSAGQGRNSPLHF | TGTGCCAGCAGCGCGGGACAGGGGAGGAATTCACCCCTCCACTTT
. | TRBJ1-2 | TRBD1 | TRBV11-2 | CASSLRGQANYGYTF | TGTGCCAGCAGCCTCCGGGGACAGGCTAACTATGGCTACACCTTC
few | TRBJ2-3 | . | TRBV19 | CASSIVRVSYPITQYF | TGTGCCAGTAGTATAGTGCGTGTATCCTACCCGATAACGCAGTATTTT
. | TRBJ1-5 | TRBD1 | TRBV6-2/TRBV6-3 | CASSSGQGGQPQHF | TGTGCCAGCAGCTCCGGACAGGGCGGTCAGCCCCAGCATTTT
. | TRBJ2-2 | TRBD2 | TRBV2 | CASKGLANTGELFF | TGTGCCAGCAAAGGACTAGCAAACACCGGGGAGCTGTTTTTT
once | TRBJ2-7 | TRBD2 | TRBV5-4 | CASSKLRTSGLGSRNYEQYF | TGTGCCAGCAGCAAACTCCGGACTAGCGGGTTGGGCTCGCGGAACTACGAGCAGTACTTC
. | TRBJ1-6 | . | TRBV7-6 | CASSSQGEGYNSPLHF | TGTGCCAGCAGCTCACAGGGAGAGGGATATAATTCACCCCTCCACTTT
. | TRBJ1-4 | . | TRBV29-1 | CSVSVGEKLFF | TGCAGCGTTTCTGTCGGTGAAAAACTGTTTTTT
. | TRBJ1-5 | . | TRBV7-9 | CASSLAGVGQPQHF | TGTGCCAGCAGCTTAGCGGGAGTGGGTCAGCCCCAGCATTTT
. | TRBJ2-1 | . | TRBV6-5 | CASFLAVYNEQFF | TGTGCCAGCTTTCTAGCAGTATACAATGAGCAGTTCTTC
once | TRBJ1-2 | . | TRBV15 | CATSRDRVPDYGYTF | TGTGCCACCAGCAGAGACAGGGTTCCGGACTATGGCTACACCTTC
. | TRBJ2-1 | TRBD2 | TRBV5-4 | CASKRPGGAEQFF | TGTGCCAGCAAGAGGCCGGGAGGGGCTGAGCAGTTCTTC
. | TRBJ2-5 | . | TRBV9 | CASSVGTAFETQYF | TGTGCCAGCAGCGTCGGGACTGCGTTTGAGACCCAGTACTTC
. | TRBJ2-6 | . | TRBV28 | CASSPPTLTGSGANVLTF | TGTGCCAGCAGTCCCCCGACTCTGACAGGCTCTGGGGCCAACGTCCTGACTTTC
. | TRBJ1-5 | TRBD1 | TRBV5-6 | CASSFRDRAHQPQHF | TGTGCCAGCAGCTTCCGGGACAGGGCCCATCAGCCCCAGCATTTT
. | TRBJ2-3 | . | TRBV21-1 | CASGAYPLDQRPDTQYF | TGTGCCAGCGGAGCCTACCCACTAGATCAGAGGCCAGATACGCAGTATTTT